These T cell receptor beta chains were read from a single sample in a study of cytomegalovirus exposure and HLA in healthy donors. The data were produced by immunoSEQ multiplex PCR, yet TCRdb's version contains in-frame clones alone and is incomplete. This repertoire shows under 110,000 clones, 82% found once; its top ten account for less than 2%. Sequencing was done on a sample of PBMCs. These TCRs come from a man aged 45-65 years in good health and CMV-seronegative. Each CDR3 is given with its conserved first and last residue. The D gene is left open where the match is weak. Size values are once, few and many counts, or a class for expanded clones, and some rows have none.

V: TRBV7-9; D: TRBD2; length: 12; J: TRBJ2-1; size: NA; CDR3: CASSLPGLPQFF; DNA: TGTGCCAGCAGCTTACCGGGACTACCTCAGTTCTTC
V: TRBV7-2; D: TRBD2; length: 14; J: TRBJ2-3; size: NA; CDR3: CASSTGRGGDTQYF; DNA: TGTGCCAGCAGCACCGGGAGGGGAGGAGATACGCAGTATTTT
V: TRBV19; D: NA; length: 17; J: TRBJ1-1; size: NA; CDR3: CASSIVRGKQMNTEAFF; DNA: TGTGCCAGTAGTATAGTTAGGGGGAAACAAATGAACACTGAAGCTTTCTTT
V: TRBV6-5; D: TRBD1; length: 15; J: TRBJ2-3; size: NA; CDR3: CASSYLRQGTDTQYF; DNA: TGTGCCAGCAGTTACTTACGACAGGGGACAGATACGCAGTATTTT
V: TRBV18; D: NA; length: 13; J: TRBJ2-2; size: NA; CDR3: CASSQGSTGELFF; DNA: TGTGCCAGCTCACAAGGGAGCACCGGGGAGCTGTTTTTT
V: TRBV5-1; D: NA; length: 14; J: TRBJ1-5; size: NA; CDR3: CASSPEGMDQPQHF; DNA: TGCGCCAGCAGCCCCGAGGGAATGGATCAGCCCCAGCATTTT
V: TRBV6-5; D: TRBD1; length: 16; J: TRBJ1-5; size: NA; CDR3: CASSSGTGSSNQPQHF; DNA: TGTGCCAGCAGTTCGGGGACAGGGTCGAGCAATCAGCCCCAGCATTTT
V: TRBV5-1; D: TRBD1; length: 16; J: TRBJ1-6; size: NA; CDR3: CASSIGTGTGDSPLHF; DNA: TGCGCCAGCAGCATTGGGACCGGGACAGGGGATTCACCCCTCCACTTT
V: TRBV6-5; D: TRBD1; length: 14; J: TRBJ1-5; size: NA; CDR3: CASSHRGGNQPQHF; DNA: TGTGCCAGCAGTCACAGGGGTGGCAATCAGCCCCAGCATTTT
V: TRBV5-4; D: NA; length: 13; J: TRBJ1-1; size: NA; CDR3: CASSLAGNTEAFF; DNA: TGTGCCAGCAGCTTGGCAGGTAACACTGAAGCTTTCTTT
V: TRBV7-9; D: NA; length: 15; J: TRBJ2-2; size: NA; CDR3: CASSLGQVNTGELFF; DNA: TGTGCCAGCAGCTTAGGTCAGGTGAACACCGGGGAGCTGTTTTTT
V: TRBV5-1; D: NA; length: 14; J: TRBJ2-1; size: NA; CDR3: CASSFQGAGNEQFF; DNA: TGCGCCAGCAGCTTTCAAGGGGCCGGGAATGAGCAGTTCTTC
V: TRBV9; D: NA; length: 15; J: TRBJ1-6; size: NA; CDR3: CASSVEQGSNSPLHF; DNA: TGTGCCAGCAGCGTAGAGCAGGGGAGTAATTCACCCCTCCACTTT
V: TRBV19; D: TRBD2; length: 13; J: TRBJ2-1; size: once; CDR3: CASSILSGGEQFF; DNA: TGTGCCAGTAGTATTCTTAGCGGGGGTGAGCAGTTCTTC
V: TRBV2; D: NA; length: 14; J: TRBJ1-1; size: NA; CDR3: CASSSGNPNTEAFF; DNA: TGTGCCAGCAGTTCAGGGAATCCGAACACTGAAGCTTTCTTT
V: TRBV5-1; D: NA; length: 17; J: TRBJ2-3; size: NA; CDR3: CASSYEGEGLRTDTQYF; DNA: TGCGCCAGCAGCTACGAGGGGGAAGGTCTCCGCACAGATACGCAGTATTTT
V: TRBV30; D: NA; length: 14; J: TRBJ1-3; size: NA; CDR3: CAWSVGGSGNTIYF; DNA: TGTGCCTGGAGTGTAGGGGGTTCTGGAAACACCATATATTTT
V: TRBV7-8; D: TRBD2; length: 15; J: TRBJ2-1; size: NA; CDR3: CASSLELAGDNEQFF; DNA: TGTGCCAGCAGCTTAGAGCTAGCGGGGGACAATGAGCAGTTCTTC
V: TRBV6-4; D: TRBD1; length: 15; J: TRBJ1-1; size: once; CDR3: CASSGRRGQGAEFFF; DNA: TGTGCCAGCAGTGGACGTAGGGGACAGGGGGCCGAATTCTTCTTT
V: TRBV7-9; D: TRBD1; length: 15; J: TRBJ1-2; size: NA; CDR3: CASSHLTGEASGYTF; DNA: TGTGCCAGCAGCCACCTGACAGGGGAAGCGAGTGGCTACACCTTC
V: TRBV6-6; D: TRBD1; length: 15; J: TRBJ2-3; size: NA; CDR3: CASSSPGQGTDTQYF; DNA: TGTGCCAGCAGTTCTCCGGGACAGGGAACAGATACGCAGTATTTT
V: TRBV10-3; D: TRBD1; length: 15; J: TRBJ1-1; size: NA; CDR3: CAISSGQGQNTEAFF; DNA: TGTGCCATCAGTTCGGGACAGGGGCAAAACACTGAAGCTTTCTTT
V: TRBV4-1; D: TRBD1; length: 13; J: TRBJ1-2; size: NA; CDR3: CASSLQGAYGYTF; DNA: TGCGCCAGCAGCCTTCAGGGGGCCTATGGCTACACCTTC
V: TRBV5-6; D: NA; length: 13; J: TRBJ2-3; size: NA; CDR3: CASSPWTGNAQYF; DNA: TGTGCCAGCAGCCCCTGGACTGGGAACGCGCAGTATTTT
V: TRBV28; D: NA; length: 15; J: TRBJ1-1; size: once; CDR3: CASSLDSLQNTEAFF; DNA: TGTGCCAGCAGTTTGGACAGCCTACAGAACACTGAAGCTTTCTTT
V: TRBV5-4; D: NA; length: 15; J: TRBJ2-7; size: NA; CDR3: CASSLRGVFPYEQYF; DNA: TGTGCCAGCAGCTTGCGCGGAGTATTCCCCTACGAGCAGTACTTC
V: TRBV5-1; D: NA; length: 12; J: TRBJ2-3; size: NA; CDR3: CASSLGARTQYF; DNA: TGCGCCAGCAGCCTTGGAGCACGTACGCAGTATTTT
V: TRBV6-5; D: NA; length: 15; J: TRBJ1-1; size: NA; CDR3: CASSYSWGRNTEAFF; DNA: TGTGCCAGCAGTTACTCGTGGGGGCGAAACACTGAAGCTTTCTTT
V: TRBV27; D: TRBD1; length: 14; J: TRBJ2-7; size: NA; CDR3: CASSPGQGFYEQYF; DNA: TGTGCCAGCAGTCCGGGACAGGGGTTCTACGAGCAGTACTTC
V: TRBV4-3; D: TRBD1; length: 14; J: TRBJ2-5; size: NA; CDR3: CASSPGQGSETQYF; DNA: TGCGCCAGCAGCCCGGGACAGGGGTCGGAGACCCAGTACTTC
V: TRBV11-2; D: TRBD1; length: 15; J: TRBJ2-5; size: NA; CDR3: CASSPWTGGRETQYF; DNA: TGTGCCAGCAGCCCTTGGACAGGGGGAAGAGAGACCCAGTACTTC
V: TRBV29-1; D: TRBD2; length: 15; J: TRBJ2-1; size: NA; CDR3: CSAPTTSGVYNEQFF; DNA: TGCAGCGCTCCCACGACTAGCGGGGTCTACAATGAGCAGTTCTTC
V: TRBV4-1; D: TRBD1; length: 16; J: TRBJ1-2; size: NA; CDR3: CASSQPGQGAFYGYTF; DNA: TGCGCCAGCAGCCAGCCGGGACAGGGGGCTTTCTATGGCTACACCTTC
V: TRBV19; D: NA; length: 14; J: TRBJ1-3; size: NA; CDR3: CASSILGSGNTIYF; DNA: TGTGCCAGTAGTATTCTCGGGTCTGGAAACACCATATATTTT
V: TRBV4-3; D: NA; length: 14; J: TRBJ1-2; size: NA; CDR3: CASSQSNRVSGYTF; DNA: TGCGCCAGCAGCCAATCCAACAGGGTCTCTGGCTACACCTTC
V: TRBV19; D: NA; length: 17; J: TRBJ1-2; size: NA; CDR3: CASSRGGWEGPRDGYTF; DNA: TGTGCCAGTAGTAGAGGGGGGTGGGAGGGCCCACGGGATGGCTACACCTTC
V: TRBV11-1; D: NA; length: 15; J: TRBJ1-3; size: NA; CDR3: CASSLSGTSGNTIYF; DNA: TGTGCCAGCAGCTTATCGGGAACCTCTGGAAACACCATATATTTT
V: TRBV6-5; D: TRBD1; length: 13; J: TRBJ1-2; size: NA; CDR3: CASSSGTVRGYTF; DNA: TGTGCCAGCAGTTCCGGGACAGTTCGGGGCTACACCTTC
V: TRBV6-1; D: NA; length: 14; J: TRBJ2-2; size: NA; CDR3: CASGPTVNTGELFF; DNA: TGTGCCAGCGGGCCAACCGTGAACACCGGGGAGCTGTTTTTT
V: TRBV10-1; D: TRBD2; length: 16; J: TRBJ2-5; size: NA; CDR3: CASSESTSGGQETQYF; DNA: TGCGCCAGCAGTGAGTCAACTAGCGGGGGGCAAGAGACCCAGTACTTC
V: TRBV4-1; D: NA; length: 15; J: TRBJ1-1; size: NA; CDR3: CASSRDIGREDEAFF; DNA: TGCGCCAGCAGCCGTGATATAGGAAGGGAGGATGAAGCTTTCTTT
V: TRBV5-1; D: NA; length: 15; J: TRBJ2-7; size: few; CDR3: CASSQPWRGLYEQYF; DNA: TGCGCCAGCAGCCAACCTTGGCGGGGGCTCTACGAGCAGTACTTC
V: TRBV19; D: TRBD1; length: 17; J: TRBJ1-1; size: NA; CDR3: CASSWGQGNRPSTEAFF; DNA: TGTGCCAGTAGTTGGGGACAGGGAAACAGGCCCAGCACTGAAGCTTTCTTT
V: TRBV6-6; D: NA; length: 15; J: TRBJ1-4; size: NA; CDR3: CASSYTGFTNEKLFF; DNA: TGTGCCAGCAGTTATACAGGTTTTACTAATGAAAAACTGTTTTTT
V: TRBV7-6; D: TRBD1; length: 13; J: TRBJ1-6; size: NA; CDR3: CASRAGGASPLHF; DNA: TGTGCCAGCAGAGCAGGGGGTGCTTCACCCCTCCACTTT
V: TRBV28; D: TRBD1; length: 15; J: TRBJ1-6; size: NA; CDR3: CASLQGAAYNSPLHF; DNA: TGTGCCAGCCTCCAGGGGGCGGCCTATAATTCACCCCTCCACTTT
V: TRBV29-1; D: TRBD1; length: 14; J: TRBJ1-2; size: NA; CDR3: CSVGTGTGGVGYTF; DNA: TGCAGCGTTGGGACAGGGACAGGGGGCGTTGGCTACACCTTC
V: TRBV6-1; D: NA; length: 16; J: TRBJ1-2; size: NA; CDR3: CASSEVSTGGVGGYTF; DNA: TGTGCCAGCAGTGAAGTATCGACGGGGGGCGTAGGGGGCTACACCTTC
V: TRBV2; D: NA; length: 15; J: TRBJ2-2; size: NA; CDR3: CASSDPGENTGELFF; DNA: TGTGCCAGCAGTGACCCGGGGGAGAACACCGGGGAGCTGTTTTTT
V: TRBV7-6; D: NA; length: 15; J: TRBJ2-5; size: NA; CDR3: CASSYRTVREETQYF; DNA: TGTGCCAGCAGTTATAGGACAGTCCGTGAAGAGACCCAGTACTTC
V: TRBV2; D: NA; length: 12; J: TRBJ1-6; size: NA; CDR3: CASSEGGEGLHF; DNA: TGTGCCAGCAGTGAAGGGGGGGAAGGTCTCCACTTT
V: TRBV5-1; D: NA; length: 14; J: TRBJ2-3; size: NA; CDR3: CASIREMGTDTQYF; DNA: TGCGCCAGCATCCGGGAGATGGGCACAGATACGCAGTATTTT
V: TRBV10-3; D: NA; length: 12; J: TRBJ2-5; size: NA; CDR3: CAISADHETQYF; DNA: TGTGCCATCAGTGCAGATCATGAGACCCAGTACTTC
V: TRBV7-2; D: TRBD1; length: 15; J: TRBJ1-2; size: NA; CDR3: CASRGGQGPYYGYTF; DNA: TGTGCCAGCAGAGGTGGACAGGGACCTTACTATGGCTACACCTTC